The 19 T cell receptor beta chains presented below share a single source sample, sequenced in a study of early T cells in non-severe SARS-CoV-2 infection. TCRdb called the 5' RACE reads again in MiXCR, with one record for every CDR3 protein. The repertoire holds 80,000 or so distinct CDR3 sequences, roughly 12% seen once, with around 3.6% in the top ten. Sequencing was performed on whole blood. Source of these receptors: an adult who was a healthcare worker with PCR-confirmed SARS-CoV-2 infection or an uninfected control (not recorded which).

The chain couples TRBV24-1 to TRBJ2-1; D remains unclear. Per the germline V gene, CDR1 is KGHDR and CDR2 is SFDVKD. This CDR3 comprises 13 residues. Deletions cut 1 base from V and 8 bases from J, with 8 bases between. This chain's CDR3 is CATSDFGSHEQFF. CDR3 sequence (DNA): TGTGCCACCAGTGATTTCGGCAGCCATGAGCAGTTCTTC.

In its sample, this clonotype was seen a few times. The V and J genes are TRBV7-2 and TRBJ1-5, with a possible D match to TRBD1 (6 bases). The CDR3 contains 14 residues. CDR1 is SGHTA, CDR2 FQGNSA, per germline. The V and J ends lost 5 bases and 2 bases respectively, with 10 bases between them. The CDR3 DNA follows: TGTGCCAGCAGCGATTACAGGGGCAATCAGCCCCAGCATTTT. Protein: CASSDYRGNQPQHF.

In DNA, the CDR3 is TGTGCCAGCACCCCCAGGGGACCCTACTACGAGCAGTACTTC. This codes for CASTPRGPYYEQYF. This chain links TRBV2 with TRBJ2-7, with a tentative D call TRBD1 (6 bases). Per germline, CDR1 SNHLY and CDR2 FYNNEI. V was cut by 7 bases and J by 3 bases, with 16 bases left in between. CDR3 length equals 14 residues. Combining the CDR3 with reference TRBV2 and TRBJ2-7 gives the whole variable domain EPEVTQTPSHQVTQMGQEVILRCVPISNHLYFYWYRQILGQKVEFLVSFYNNEISEKSEIFDDQFSVERPDGSNFTLKIRSTKLEDSAMYFCASTPRGPYYEQYFGPGTRLTVT.

This clonotype was recorded at least ten times. This rearrangement joins TRBV27 to TRBJ2-1, with 8 positions matching TRBD2. V was clipped by 6 bases and J by 4 bases; unmatched bases: 5. CDR1 is MNHEY and CDR2 is SMNVEV in the germline V gene (reference sequence). CDR3 length: 14 residues. The CDR3 spells CASRSAGAYNEQFF. In DNA, the CDR3 is TGTGCCAGCAGATCAGCGGGAGCTTACAATGAGCAGTTCTTC.

The V and J genes are TRBV10-1 and TRBJ2-1, with D unclear. The CDR3 totals 15 residues. The V and J ends lost 3 bases and 0 bases respectively, with 9 bases between them. The germline V gene encodes CDR1 WNHNN and CDR2 SYGVQD (reference sequence). The CDR3, as DNA: TGCGCCAGCAGTGACGGCGGAAGCTCCTACAATGAGCAGTTCTTC. This codes for CASSDGGSSYNEQFF.

The chain carries TRBV29-1 and TRBJ2-4, with TRBD2 as a possible D gene (5 bases). The CDR3 is made up of 15 amino acids. The ends were cut back, 3 bases at V and 6 bases at J, with 18 bases in the middle. From germline, CDR1 is SQVTM and CDR2 ANQGSEA. The CDR3 protein is CSVEALTGSGNIQYF. CDR3 DNA sequence: TGCAGCGTTGAGGCCCTGACGGGATCGGGAAACATTCAGTACTTC.

This clonotype has just a few counts. V is TRBV20-1 and J is TRBJ2-7, with 12 bases matching TRBD2. The CDR3 has 14 amino acids. CDR1 is DFQATT, CDR2 SNEGSKA, per germline (reference sequence). After removal of 6 bases from V and 4 bases from J, the junction contained 7 bases not matched to a gene. The CDR3 sequence: CSARGLAGKYEQYF. The CDR3 DNA is TGCAGTGCCCGTGGACTAGCGGGAAAATACGAGCAGTACTTC.

This clonotype has just a few counts. The chain joins TRBV18 to TRBJ2-5; D not resolved. Germline loops: CDR1 KGHSH, CDR2 LQKENI. CDR3 length equals 13 residues. V dropped 6 bases and J dropped 5 bases, with 13 bases sitting between them. The DNA of the CDR3 is TGTGCCAGCTCTTTAGGGTCGGTCGAGACCCAGTACTTC. Protein: CASSLGSVETQYF.

Many counts were recorded for this clonotype. The chain couples TRBV2 to TRBJ2-2; D gene ambiguous. This CDR3 is built from 12 residues. V lost 7 bases, J lost 1 base, and 4 bases lay in between. Per the germline V gene, CDR1 is SNHLY and CDR2 is FYNNEI. CDR3 region: CASTMNTGELFF. CDR3 nucleotides: TGTGCCAGCACTATGAACACCGGGGAGCTGTTTTTT.

V is TRBV9 and J is TRBJ1-3; no clear D gene. The V end was cut by 0 bases, the J end by 1 base, with 8 bases between. The CDR3 is 15 amino acids. Germline assignment: CDR1 SGDLS and CDR2 YYNGEE. The CDR3 DNA reads TGTGCCAGCAGCGTAGAAAGTGTTTCTGGAAACACCATATATTTT. Protein sequence: CASSVESVSGNTIYF. The full variable domain, in which reference TRBV9 and TRBJ1-3 provide the parts outside the CDR3, is DSGVTQTPKHLITATGQRVTLRCSPRSGDLSVYWYQQSLDQGLQFLIQYYNGEERAKGNILERFSAQQFPDLHSELNLSSLELGDSALYFCASSVESVSGNTIYFGEGSWLTVV.

This clonotype has ten or more counts. The gene calls are TRBV6-5 and TRBJ2-7; D assignment may be TRBD1 or TRBD2 (5 bases each). The CDR3 covers 13 residues. Looked up from germline, CDR1 is MNHEY and CDR2 is SVGAGI. Trimming left V 4 bases short and J 5 bases short, with 12 bases between. The chain's CDR3 is CASSFVVGDEQYF. The CDR3 DNA reads TGTGCCAGCAGTTTTGTGGTGGGGGACGAGCAGTACTTC.

The chain recombines TRBV3-1 with TRBJ2-1, with TRBD2 as a possible D gene (7 bases). Germline V CDR1 and CDR2: LGHDT, YNNKEL (reference sequence). V lost 6 bases and J lost 8, with 17 bases in between. This CDR3 has 14 residues. DNA of the CDR3: TGTGCCAGCAGAAGGGCGGGCGGGGGCCATGAGCAGTTCTTC. This sequence encodes CASRRAGGGHEQFF.

This chain connects TRBV10-2 to TRBJ2-1; weak D call: TRBD1 (5 bases). This CDR3 has 14 amino acids. From germline, CDR1 is WSHSY and CDR2 SAAADI. The germline V and J ends were trimmed by 6 bases and 5 bases, with 14 bases remaining between them. The CDR3 region is CASRSPLGDNEQFF. The CDR3 coding sequence is TGCGCCAGCAGATCCCCTTTAGGGGACAATGAGCAGTTCTTC.

This clonotype was counted ten times or more. The rearrangement uses TRBV5-1 and TRBJ2-6; 9 nucleotides align to TRBD2. V lost 4 bases, J lost 19 bases, and 6 bases stayed unmatched. Per germline, CDR1 SGHRS and CDR2 YFSETQ. This CDR3 has 11 residues. The CDR3 spells CASSETSGQTF. In DNA form, the CDR3 reads TGCGCCAGCAGCGAAACTAGCGGGCAAACTTTC.

This clonotype came up many times. This chain uses TRBV20-1 with TRBJ2-1; tentatively, D is TRBD1 (6 bases). The ends were cut back, 5 bases at V and 2 bases at J, with 13 bases in the middle. This CDR3 has 14 amino acids. Germline V lookup: CDR1 DFQATT, CDR2 SNEGSKA (reference sequence). DNA of the CDR3: TGCAGTGCTCAGCTGGGGGCAGCCTACAATGAGCAGTTCTTC. Protein product: CSAQLGAAYNEQFF.

This clonotype was found a few times. The chain uses TRBV20-1 and TRBJ2-2; the D gene could be TRBD1 or TRBD2 (5 bases each). Germline-derived CDR1 and CDR2 are DFQATT and SNEGSKA (reference sequence). This CDR3 is 12 amino acids long. The CDR3 here is CGGVRSTGELFF. The DNA of the CDR3 is TGCGGGGGTGTTAGGTCAACCGGGGAGCTGTTTTTT.

This chain links TRBV28 with TRBJ2-7; D not resolved. This CDR3 comprises 11 residues. Germline V gives CDR1 MDHEN, CDR2 SYDVKM. The ends were cut back, 8 bases at V and 3 bases at J, with 8 bases in the middle. CDR3 DNA: TGTGCCAGCGGGCATAGCTACGAGCAGTACTTC. This translates into CASGHSYEQYF.

This clonotype occurred a few times. The chain has TRBV11-2 and TRBJ2-5; D is possibly TRBD1 (5 bases). The germline CDR1 and CDR2 sequences are SGHAT and FQNNGV. V gave up 4 bases and J gave up 2 bases, with 11 bases separating them. The CDR3 sequence is 14 residues long. This CDR3 reads CASSSSDSQETQYF. In DNA, the CDR3 is TGTGCCAGCAGCTCTAGTGACAGTCAAGAGACCCAGTACTTC.

This clonotype showed up many times. The chain links TRBV6-2 or TRBV6-3 to TRBJ1-1; 10 positions agree with TRBD1. CDR3 length: 14 amino acids. The junction had 6 bases not matched to a gene; V was cut back by 6 bases and J by 5 bases. Germline loops: CDR1 MNHEY, CDR2 SVGEGT. The CDR3 protein is CASSSTGGRTEAFF. CDR3 sequence (DNA): TGTGCCAGCAGCTCGACAGGGGGCAGGACTGAAGCTTTCTTT.